These 3 T cell receptor beta chains were sequenced from one sample in a study of blood T cell repertoires in COVID-19. Using immunoSEQ multiplex PCR, the repertoire was profiled, and TCRdb retains in-frame clones only, with some absent. This sample has 150,000 to 200,000 clones; roughly four fifths occur once, and the top ten carry roughly 19%. Sequenced input: peripheral blood. These receptors came from a woman of 80 years or more with acute or convalescent COVID-19.

The genes are TRBV27 and TRBJ2-2; a possible D gene is TRBD2 (6 bases). CDR1 is MNHEY and CDR2 is SMNVEV in the germline V gene (reference sequence). The CDR3 is made up of 16 amino acids. V was pared by 1 base and J by 5 bases, with 14 bases between. The CDR3 is CASSLFPGVTTGELFF. Here the CDR3 DNA reads TGTGCCAGCAGTTTATTTCCGGGAGTGACGACCGGGGAGCTGTTTTTT.

The chain combines TRBV13 with TRBJ2-1; TRBD2 aligns across 10 bases. CDR3 length: 20 residues. Germline V lookup: CDR1 PRHDT, CDR2 FYEKMQ (reference sequence). Trimming removed 2 bases from V and 0 bases from J; junction bases left unmatched: 13. CDR3: CASSLNWPPGLAISYNEQFF. DNA for the CDR3: TGTGCCAGCAGCTTAAATTGGCCACCGGGACTAGCGATCTCCTACAATGAGCAGTTCTTC.

The rearrangement joins TRBV7-6 to TRBJ2-3, with TRBD1 matching 7 bases. Germline V gives CDR1 SGHVS, CDR2 FNYEAQ. The ends lost 4 bases at V and 0 bases at J; junction bases unmatched: 4. The CDR3 spans 15 residues. CDR3 sequence: CASSSTGSSTDTQYF. The CDR3 DNA reads as TGTGCCAGCAGCTCGACAGGGAGTAGCACAGATACGCAGTATTTT.